The 13 T cell receptor beta chains given below trace back to one sample, sequenced in a study of T cells in Graves' hyperthyroidism and ophthalmopathy. Using RNA transcripts as the source, TCR beta CDR3 regions were amplified. Initially, a first-round RT-PCR of the TCR CDR3 employed the HTBI primer set. TCRdb itself ran the multiplex PCR reads through MiXCR, one entry per CDR3 protein. Altogether about 360,000 distinct CDR3 sequences are present, about 12% being singletons, with the ten largest covering over 8.5%. Sequencing was done on a sample of blood. These receptor sequences come from a young woman with Graves' hyperthyroidism.

The J gene is TRBJ1-2, the V gene TRBV5-4; 8 bases agree with TRBD1. Germline CDR1 SGHNT, CDR2 YYREEE (reference sequence). The CDR3 runs to 13 residues. V dropped 6 bases and J dropped 5; count of bases not matched to a gene: 6. The CDR3 coding sequence is TGTGCCAGCACCGGTGACAGGGGATATGGCTACACCTTC. This sequence encodes CASTGDRGYGYTF.

The rearrangement links TRBV19 to TRBJ2-1, with TRBD2 matching 14 bases. J lost 8 bases, V lost 5 bases, and 11 bases had no gene match. This CDR3 has 17 amino acids. CDR1 and CDR2 (germline): LNHDA, SQIVND (reference sequence). Here the CDR3 DNA reads TGTGCCAGTAGTTTCGATTCCGGGACTAGCGGGGGACATGAGCAGTTCTTC. Residues: CASSFDSGTSGGHEQFF.

V is TRBV19 and J is TRBJ2-1; perhaps D is TRBD1 or TRBD2 (6 bases each). V was shortened by 10 bases and J by 13 bases, with 17 bases between the two germline ends. The CDR3 consists of 11 residues. The germline V gene encodes CDR1 LNHDA and CDR2 SQIVND (reference sequence). CDR3 protein: CATKGGRDQFF. DNA for the CDR3: TGTGCCACCAAGGGGGGCAGGGACCAGTTCTTC.

This clonotype was detected many times. Here the CDR3 DNA reads TGTGCCAGCGGAATGGGGGGGTTGAACACCGGGGAGCTGTTTTTT. Translation: CASGMGGLNTGELFF. The chain recombines TRBV2 with TRBJ2-2; 7 nucleotides agree with TRBD2. CDR1 and CDR2 (germline): SNHLY, FYNNEI. This CDR3 region has 15 residues. The ends lost 8 bases at V and 1 base at J; junction bases unmatched: 7.

For this clonotype: This clone may be a read error of a much larger clone one base away. CDR3: CASRLQTSGGSGTQYF. The CDR3 coding sequence is TGTGCCAGCAGGCTTCAGACTAGCGGGGGGTCCGGTACGCAGTATTTT. The chain couples TRBV2 to TRBJ2-3; TRBD2 matches 13 bases. This CDR3 region has 16 residues. The ends lost 6 bases at V and 8 bases at J; junction bases unmatched: 11. The V gene's germline CDR1 is SNHLY and CDR2 FYNNEI.

The sample holds many counts of this clonotype. The V and J genes are TRBV2 and TRBJ2-3; no definite D call. Germline CDR1 SNHLY, CDR2 FYNNEI. This CDR3 has 13 amino acids. V lost 7 bases, J lost 2 bases, and 10 bases lay in between. Here the CDR3 reads CASKLRVTDTQYF. The CDR3 coding sequence is TGTGCCAGCAAACTTCGGGTCACAGATACGCAGTATTTT.

The chain carries TRBV7-2 and TRBJ2-1, with 9 bases aligning to TRBD2. J gave up 7 bases and V 1 base, and 11 bases lay outside the gene matches. Germline values: CDR1 SGHTA, CDR2 FQGNSA. This CDR3 has 17 residues. This CDR3 reads CASSLGAGTSPLNEQFF. The CDR3 region has the DNA TGTGCCAGCAGCTTAGGGGCCGGGACTAGCCCGCTAAATGAGCAGTTCTTC.

At least ten counts were recorded for this clonotype. The chain has TRBV28 and TRBJ2-3; 10 bases map to TRBD1. CDR1 MDHEN and CDR2 SYDVKM come from the germline V gene. V lost 6 bases and J lost 2; bases outside the gene matches: 2. The length of the CDR3 is 14 residues. The DNA of the CDR3 is TGTGCCAGCAGGGGACAGGGGTTCACAGATACGCAGTATTTT. Protein product: CASRGQGFTDTQYF.

V gene TRBV20-1 combines with J gene TRBJ2-4, with D tentatively TRBD1 (5 bases). Germline V gene lookup returns CDR1 DFQATT and CDR2 SNEGSKA (reference sequence). Trimming removed 5 bases from V and 0 bases from J, with 14 bases in between. The CDR3 covers 15 residues. The CDR3 DNA reads TGCAGTGCTCTACCCAGGGATCTAGCCAAAAACATTCAGTACTTC. Its protein is CSALPRDLAKNIQYF.

At least ten counts were recorded for this clonotype. The rearrangement uses TRBV20-1 and TRBJ2-5, with 11 bases aligning to TRBD2. There are 15 residues in the CDR3. J lost 5 bases, V lost 0 bases, and 5 bases had no gene match. Per germline, CDR1 DFQATT and CDR2 SNEGSKA (reference sequence). The DNA of the CDR3 is TGCAGTGCTAGAGAAAACCTAGCGGGAGGTGAGACCCAGTACTTC. Protein sequence: CSARENLAGGETQYF.

This clonotype was counted at least ten times. The genes are TRBV9 and TRBJ1-2; no clear D. CDR1 and CDR2 (germline): SGDLS, YYNGEE. V gave up 0 bases and J gave up 2 bases, with 14 bases separating them. This CDR3 contains 16 residues. The CDR3 nucleotides read TGTGCCAGCAGCGTAGAAGCAGCAGTCGGGAACTATGGCTACACCTTC. Its translation: CASSVEAAVGNYGYTF.

This clonotype was recorded at least ten times. The V call is TRBV11-1, the J call TRBJ2-1, with TRBD2 identical over 12 bases. CDR3 length: 15 amino acids. Germline loops: CDR1 SGHAT, CDR2 FQDESV (reference sequence). The V and J ends lost 5 bases and 5 bases, in that order; junction bases with no gene match: 4. The CDR3 DNA is TGTGCCAGCAGCGCCCGACTAGCGGGGGACAATGAGCAGTTCTTC. Protein product: CASSARLAGDNEQFF.

The rearrangement uses TRBV6-1 and TRBJ2-3; TRBD2 is a possible D gene (7 bases). V was pared by 5 bases and J by 6 bases, with 18 bases between. Germline V gene sequence: CDR1 MNHNS, CDR2 SASEGT. The CDR3 runs to 15 residues. The DNA for the CDR3 is TGTGCCAGCAGTCGCGTACAGGGAGGGGGGGATACGCAGTATTTT. Translating it yields CASSRVQGGGDTQYF.